This paragraph reports one T cell receptor beta chain. What it recognizes is unknown. Extraction of RNA preceded its reverse transcription into cDNA, which served as the sequencing template. Sequencing used immunoSEQ multiplex PCR; TCRdb keeps in-frame clones, though not all of them. The table has 120,000 to 150,000 clones, about two thirds seen once. The sample is drawn from a study of CD8+ T cells in alopecia areata. Trimming left V 5 bases short and J 6 bases short, with 10 bases between. This CDR3 comprises 12 residues. Germline V CDR1 and CDR2: PRHDT, FYEKMQ (reference sequence). It was from PBMCs that CD4+ and CD8+ T cells were sorted. Findings of the study overall: The study found higher clonality in lesional than normal scalp, especially in alopecia totalis/universalis.

The V gene is TRBV13, the J gene TRBJ1-2, with TRBD1 as a possible D gene (5 bases). The sample was CD8+ T cells sorted from blood. This receptor was obtained from a human donor in good health. Here the CDR3 DNA reads TGTGCCAGCAGCCAAGGGGCAGATGGCTACACCTTC. Its protein is CASSQGADGYTF. Based on the CDR3 plus reference TRBV13 and TRBJ1-2, the full variable domain is AAGVIQSPRHLIKEKRETATLKCYPIPRHDTVYWYQQGPGQDPQFLISFYEKMQSDKGSIPDRFSAQQFSDYHSELNMSSLELGDSALYFCASSQGADGYTFGSGTRLTVV.